Listed here are 24 T cell receptor beta chains from one sample, sequenced in a study of blood T cell repertoires in COVID-19. This table comes from immunoSEQ multiplex PCR, and its TCRdb copy is limited to in-frame clones, with some not included. The table has fewer than 45,000 clones, around 87% seen once. Sample: peripheral blood. These receptors all come from a man at least 80 years old with active COVID-19.

The chain joins TRBV18 to TRBJ2-1; 15 bases line up with TRBD2. Germline loops: CDR1 KGHSH, CDR2 LQKENI. CDR3 length equals 18 residues. With V trimmed by 3 bases and J by 2 bases, 5 bases remained unmatched. CDR3 sequence (DNA): TGTGCCAGCTCACCGGGACTAGCGGGAGGTCGTACCTACAATGAGCAGTTCTTC. Its translation is CASSPGLAGGRTYNEQFF.

The chain combines TRBV3-1 (or the pseudogene TRBV3-2) with TRBJ1-3; D unresolved. This CDR3 has 17 amino acids. Germline V gene lookup returns CDR1 LGHDT and CDR2 YNNKEL (reference sequence). Between the trimmed V and J ends, which lost 2 bases and 0 bases, there was a span of 14 bases. CDR3 DNA sequence: TGTGCCAGCAGCCAATTGGCCTACCGACACTCTGGAAACACCATATATTTT. As protein: CASSQLAYRHSGNTIYF.

This clone was picked up one time. Written as DNA, the CDR3 is TGTGCCAGCAGCTTGGCCTTACAAGAGACCCAGTACTTC. Translating it yields CASSLALQETQYF. This chain uses TRBV5-4 with TRBJ2-5, with D hard to call. Germline lookup yields CDR1 SGHNT and CDR2 YYREEE (reference sequence). The CDR3 totals 13 residues. V lost 0 bases and J 2 bases, leaving 5 bases between the germline ends.

This chain joins TRBV27 and TRBJ1-2; possible D gene TRBD1, 5 bases. Germline CDR1 and CDR2: MNHEY and SMNVEV (reference sequence). The CDR3 spans 14 residues. Trimming pared 2 bases from V and 5 bases from J, leaving 12 bases between. CDR3 region: CASSLKQELYGYTF. CDR3 sequence (DNA): TGTGCCAGCAGTTTAAAACAGGAGCTTTATGGCTACACCTTC.

This clone occurred a few times. This chain joins TRBV10-3 and TRBJ2-1; 11 nucleotides align to TRBD2. Germline V gene data show CDR1 as ENHRY and CDR2 as SYGVKD. V shed 6 bases and J 3 bases; nucleotides not matched to a gene: 7. The CDR3 covers 16 residues. DNA of the CDR3: TGTGCCATCAGGAGTATAGCGGGGGGGGTCTACAATGAGCAGTTCTTC. It yields the protein CAIRSIAGGVYNEQFF.

The chain has TRBV6-2 or TRBV6-3 and TRBJ2-3; 8 bases line up with TRBD2. J gave up 1 base and V 2 bases, and 8 bases lay outside the gene matches. The CDR3 runs to 17 residues. Germline V CDR1 and CDR2: MNHEY, SVGEGT. CDR3 coding DNA: TGTGCCAGCAGTTACCCTTCTCCGGGACTAGGCACAGATACGCAGTATTTT. Translated, it gives CASSYPSPGLGTDTQYF.

The rearrangement joins TRBV19 to TRBJ2-5; 9 nucleotides agree with TRBD1. The germline V gene has CDR1 LNHDA and CDR2 SQIVND (reference sequence). J was trimmed by 0 bases and V by 8 bases; bases with no gene match: 7. The CDR3 is 15 amino acids. CDR3 coding DNA: TGTGCCAGTTCCGGGACAGGGAGGTACCAAGAGACCCAGTACTTC. Translating gives CASSGTGRYQETQYF.

The V gene is TRBV3-1 (or the pseudogene TRBV3-2), the J gene TRBJ2-1, with D possibly TRBD2 on 6 matching bases. The V gene lost 1 base and the J gene lost 4 bases, with 11 bases spanning the gap. Per the germline V gene, CDR1 is LGHDT and CDR2 is YNNKEL (reference sequence). The CDR3 runs 15 residues. CDR3 nucleotide sequence: TGTGCCAGCAGCCAAGTCGGGACTCAATACAATGAGCAGTTCTTC. As protein: CASSQVGTQYNEQFF.

This chain uses TRBV14 with TRBJ2-7, with D possibly matching TRBD1 (6 bases). There are 16 residues in the CDR3. Germline V gene lookup returns CDR1 SGHDN and CDR2 FVKESK. The V and J ends lost 4 bases and 0 bases respectively, with 16 bases between them. CDR3 protein: CASSLRRQAGSYEQYF. Written as DNA, the CDR3 is TGTGCCAGCAGCCTACGACGACAGGCCGGCTCCTACGAGCAGTACTTC.

The V call is TRBV5-1, the J call TRBJ2-1; D might be TRBD1 (5 bases). The V and J ends lost 0 bases and 2 bases respectively, with 9 bases between them. The germline CDR1 and CDR2 sequences are SGHRS and YFSETQ. The CDR3 has 15 residues. CDR3 DNA sequence: TGCGCCAGCAGCTTGGGGTCAGGGACCTACAATGAGCAGTTCTTC. It specifies CASSLGSGTYNEQFF.

This chain links TRBV7-7 with TRBJ1-1; TRBD1 agrees at 10 bases. J gave up 8 bases and V 1 base, and 1 base lay outside the gene matches. This CDR3 contains 13 residues. CDR1 SSHAT and CDR2 FNYEAQ come from the germline V gene (reference sequence). This CDR3 is CASSLGQGAEAFF. In nucleotides, the CDR3 is TGTGCCAGCAGCTTAGGACAGGGGGCGGAAGCTTTCTTT.

V usage is TRBV7-8 and J usage is TRBJ2-1, with D possibly matching TRBD2 (5 bases). Germline V gene data show CDR1 as SGHVS and CDR2 as FQNEAQ. V lost 5 bases and J 2 bases, leaving 13 bases between the germline ends. The length of the CDR3 is 15 residues. The CDR3 sequence: CASSPRGLAYNEQFF. DNA for the CDR3: TGTGCCAGCAGCCCCCGAGGGCTGGCCTACAATGAGCAGTTCTTC.

This chain links TRBV9 with TRBJ2-7; 8 bases are a match to TRBD2. The germline V gene has CDR1 SGDLS and CDR2 YYNGEE. CDR3 length: 14 residues. V shed 1 base, J shed 3 bases, and the junction held 3 bases outside the gene matches. CDR3 in amino acids: CASSVREGNYEQYF. In nucleotides, the CDR3 is TGTGCCAGCAGCGTACGGGAGGGCAACTACGAGCAGTACTTC.

The J gene is TRBJ1-3, the V gene TRBV28, with D possibly matching TRBD1 (5 bases). CDR1 and CDR2 from the germline V gene are MDHEN and SYDVKM. The CDR3 length is 17 residues. The ends were cut back, 1 base at V and 0 bases at J, with 13 bases in the middle. The CDR3 region is CASSLLVRASSGNTIYF. Written as DNA, the CDR3 is TGTGCCAGCAGTTTATTAGTCAGGGCGAGCTCTGGAAACACCATATATTTT.

The V call is TRBV5-1, the J call TRBJ2-2; TRBD1 is a possible D gene (5 bases). Germline assignment: CDR1 SGHRS and CDR2 YFSETQ. The CDR3 is made up of 17 amino acids. Trimming took off 3 bases at V and 3 bases at J, with 18 bases between the two ends. Written as DNA, the CDR3 is TGCGCCAGCAGCTCGAAAGGACATAGTAGGGACACCGGGGAGCTGTTTTTT. Translated, it gives CASSSKGHSRDTGELFF.

The chain couples TRBV4-1 to TRBJ2-5; the D gene is possibly TRBD2 (5 bases). V was clipped by 0 bases and J by 5 bases, with 13 bases between them. Germline assignment: CDR1 MGHRA and CDR2 YSYEKL. The CDR3 sequence is 15 residues long. The CDR3 DNA follows: TGCGCCAGCAGCCAAGACGAGGGAGTACCCGAGACCCAGTACTTC. Amino acids: CASSQDEGVPETQYF.

The chain is built from TRBV5-6 and TRBJ1-3, with 7 bases matching TRBD1. This CDR3 is built from 16 residues. V shed 3 bases, J shed 4 bases, and the junction held 10 bases outside the gene matches. The germline CDR1 and CDR2 sequences are SGHDT and YYEEEE. In nucleotides, the CDR3 is TGTGCCAGCAGCTACTGGACAGGCCGAAGGGGAAACACCATATATTTT. This codes for CASSYWTGRRGNTIYF.

The CDR3 DNA is TGCGCCAGCAGCCCTCGGGGGGGAGGGAACACTGAAGCTTTCTTT. Translated: CASSPRGGGNTEAFF. The chain uses TRBV5-1 and TRBJ1-1; D might be TRBD1 (5 bases). CDR3 size: 15 residues. Between the trimmed V and J ends, which lost 4 bases and 1 base, there was a span of 14 bases. Germline lookup yields CDR1 SGHRS and CDR2 YFSETQ.

The J gene is TRBJ2-3, the V gene TRBV3-1 (or the pseudogene TRBV3-2), with TRBD2 as a possible D gene (5 bases). Trimming shortened V by 1 base and J by 4 bases, and 6 bases separated the two germline ends. Germline V gene data show CDR1 as LGHDT and CDR2 as YNNKEL (reference sequence). This CDR3 region has 13 residues. The CDR3 bases are TGTGCCAGCAGCCAAGGGAGGTCAGATACGCAGTATTTT. This encodes CASSQGRSDTQYF.

The chain uses TRBV3-1 (or the pseudogene TRBV3-2) and TRBJ2-7, with 9 bases that match TRBD1. The germline V gene encodes CDR1 LGHDT and CDR2 YNNKEL (reference sequence). This CDR3 region has 13 residues. V lost 4 bases to trimming and J lost 7 bases; unmatched junction nucleotides: 5. CDR3 DNA sequence: TGTGCCAGCAGCCCGGACAGGGGCGAGGAGCAGTACTTC. Its protein product is CASSPDRGEEQYF.

In its sample, this clone was seen a few times. This chain uses TRBV9 with TRBJ1-5, with D perhaps TRBD1 (5 bases). Trimming removed 9 bases at V and 0 bases at J, with 16 bases between. The CDR3 covers 15 residues. Looked up from germline, CDR1 is SGDLS and CDR2 is YYNGEE. CDR3 region: CATPGGYNSNQPQHF. The DNA of the CDR3 is TGTGCCACCCCGGGGGGTTACAATAGCAATCAGCCCCAGCATTTT.

The chain carries TRBV5-4 and TRBJ2-1; 7 bases line up with TRBD2. V lost 4 bases and J lost 5; bases outside the gene matches: 9. This CDR3 comprises 15 residues. Germline CDR1 reads SGHNT; CDR2 reads YYREEE (reference sequence). The CDR3 DNA sequence: TGTGCCAGCAGCACCAGGCGGGAGCTAAACAATGAGCAGTTCTTC. Translated, it gives CASSTRRELNNEQFF. The whole variable domain, remainder taken from reference TRBV5-4 and TRBJ2-1, is ETGVTQSPTHLIKTRGQQVTLRCSSQSGHNTVSWYQQALGQGPQFIFQYYREEENGRGNFPPRFSGLQFPNYSSELNVNALELDDSALYLCASSTRRELNNEQFFGPGTRLTVL.

The chain combines TRBV19 with TRBJ1-1, with D uncertain. Trimming took 3 bases from V and 4 from J, leaving 24 bases between them. CDR3 length equals 18 residues. Germline V gives CDR1 LNHDA, CDR2 SQIVND (reference sequence). CDR3: CASSIDDASYHLGTEAFF. CDR3 DNA sequence: TGTGCCAGTAGTATTGATGATGCTAGTTACCACTTGGGCACTGAAGCTTTCTTT.

This sequence joins TRBV28 and TRBJ2-4; 12 positions match TRBD1. J was trimmed by 8 bases and V by 6 bases; bases with no gene match: 5. The CDR3 consists of 14 residues. Germline V CDR1 and CDR2: MDHEN, SYDVKM. The CDR3 is CASSQGQGADIQYF. The CDR3 DNA reads TGTGCCAGCAGCCAGGGACAGGGGGCGGACATTCAGTACTTC.